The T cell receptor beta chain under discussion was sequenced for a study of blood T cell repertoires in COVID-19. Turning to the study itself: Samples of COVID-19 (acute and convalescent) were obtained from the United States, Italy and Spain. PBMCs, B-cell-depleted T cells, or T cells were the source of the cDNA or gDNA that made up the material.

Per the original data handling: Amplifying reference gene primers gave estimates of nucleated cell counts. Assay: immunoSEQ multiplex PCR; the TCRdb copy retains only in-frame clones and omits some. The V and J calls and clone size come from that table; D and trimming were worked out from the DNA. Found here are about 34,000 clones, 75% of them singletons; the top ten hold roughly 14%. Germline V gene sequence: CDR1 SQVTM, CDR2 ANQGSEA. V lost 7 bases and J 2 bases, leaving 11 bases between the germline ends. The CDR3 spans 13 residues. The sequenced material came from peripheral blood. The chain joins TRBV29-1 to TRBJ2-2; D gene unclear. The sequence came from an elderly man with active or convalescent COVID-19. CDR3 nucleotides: TGCAGCGGACTCAGCCTTAACACCGGGGAGCTGTTTTTT. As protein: CSGLSLNTGELFF.